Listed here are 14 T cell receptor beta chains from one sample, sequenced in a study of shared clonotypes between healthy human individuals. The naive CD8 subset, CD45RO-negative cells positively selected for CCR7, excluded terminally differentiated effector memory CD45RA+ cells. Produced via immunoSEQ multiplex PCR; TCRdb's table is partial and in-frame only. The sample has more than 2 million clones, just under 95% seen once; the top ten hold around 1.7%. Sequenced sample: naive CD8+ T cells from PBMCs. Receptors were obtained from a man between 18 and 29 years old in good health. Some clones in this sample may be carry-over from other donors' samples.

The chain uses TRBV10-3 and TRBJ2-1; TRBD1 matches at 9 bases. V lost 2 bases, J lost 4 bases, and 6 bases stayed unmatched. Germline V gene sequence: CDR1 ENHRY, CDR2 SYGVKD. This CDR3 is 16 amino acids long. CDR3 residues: CAISETGGLTYNEQFF. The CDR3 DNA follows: TGTGCCATCAGTGAGACAGGGGGCCTGACTTACAATGAGCAGTTCTTC.

The CDR3, as DNA: TGTGCCAGCAGCCTAGACCGGGGGGCTTTGAACACTGAAGCTTTCTTT. The encoded protein is CASSLDRGALNTEAFF. The V and J genes are TRBV7-2 and TRBJ1-1; possible D gene TRBD1, 6 bases. The ends were cut back, 5 bases at V and 0 bases at J, with 16 bases in the middle. Germline CDR1 SGHTA, CDR2 FQGNSA. This CDR3 is built from 16 residues.

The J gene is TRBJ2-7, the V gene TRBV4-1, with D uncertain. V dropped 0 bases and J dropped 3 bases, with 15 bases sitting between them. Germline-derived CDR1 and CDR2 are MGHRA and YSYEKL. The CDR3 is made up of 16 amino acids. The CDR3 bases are TGCGCCAGCAGCCAAGATTCGACATCGAGCCTCTACGAGCAGTACTTC. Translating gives CASSQDSTSSLYEQYF.

The CDR3 loop is CASRGPQGGEQYF. The CDR3 DNA follows: TGTGCCAGCAGGGGACCACAGGGGGGCGAGCAGTACTTC. The V gene is TRBV9, the J gene TRBJ2-7, with 8 bases matching TRBD1. This CDR3 comprises 13 residues. Looked up from germline, CDR1 is SGDLS and CDR2 is YYNGEE. V lost 5 bases and J lost 6; bases outside the gene matches: 7. Combining the CDR3 with reference TRBV9 and TRBJ2-7 gives the whole variable domain DSGVTQTPKHLITATGQRVTLRCSPRSGDLSVYWYQQSLDQGLQFLIQYYNGEERAKGNILERFSAQQFPDLHSELNLSSLELGDSALYFCASRGPQGGEQYFGPGTRLTVT.

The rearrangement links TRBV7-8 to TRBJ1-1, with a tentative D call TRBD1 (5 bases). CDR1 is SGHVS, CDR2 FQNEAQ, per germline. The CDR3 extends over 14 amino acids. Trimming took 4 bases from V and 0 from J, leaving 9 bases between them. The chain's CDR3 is CASSWGRMNTEAFF. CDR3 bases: TGTGCCAGCAGCTGGGGACGGATGAACACTGAAGCTTTCTTT.

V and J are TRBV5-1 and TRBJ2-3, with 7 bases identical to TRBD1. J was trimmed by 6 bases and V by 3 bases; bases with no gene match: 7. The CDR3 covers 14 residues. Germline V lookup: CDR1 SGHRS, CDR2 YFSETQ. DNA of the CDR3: TGCGCCAGCAGCTCACAGGGGACGGCGGATACGCAGTATTTT. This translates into CASSSQGTADTQYF.

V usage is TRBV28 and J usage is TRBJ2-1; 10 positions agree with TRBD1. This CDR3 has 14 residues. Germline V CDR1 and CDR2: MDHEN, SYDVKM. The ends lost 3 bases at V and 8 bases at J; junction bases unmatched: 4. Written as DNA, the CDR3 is TGTGCCAGCAGTTTGACAGGGGGCAAGGATGAGCAGTTCTTC. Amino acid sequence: CASSLTGGKDEQFF.

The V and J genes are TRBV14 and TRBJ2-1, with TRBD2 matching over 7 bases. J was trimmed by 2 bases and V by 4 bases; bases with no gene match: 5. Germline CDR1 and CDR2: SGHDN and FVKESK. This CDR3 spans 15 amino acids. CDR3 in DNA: TGTGCCAGCAGCCCAGTAGCGGGTGCCTACAATGAGCAGTTCTTC. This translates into CASSPVAGAYNEQFF.

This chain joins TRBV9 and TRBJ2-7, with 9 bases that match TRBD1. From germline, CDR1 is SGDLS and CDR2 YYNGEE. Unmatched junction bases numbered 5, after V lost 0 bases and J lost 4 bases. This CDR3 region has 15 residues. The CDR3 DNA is TGTGCCAGCAGCGTAGATTGGGGACAGGGATACGAGCAGTACTTC. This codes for CASSVDWGQGYEQYF.

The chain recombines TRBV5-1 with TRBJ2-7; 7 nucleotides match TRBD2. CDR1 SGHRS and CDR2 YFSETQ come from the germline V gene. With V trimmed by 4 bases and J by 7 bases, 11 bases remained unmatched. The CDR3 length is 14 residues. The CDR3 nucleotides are TGCGCCAGCAGCCAGTCTAGCGGTGGGGGGGAGCAGTACTTC. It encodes CASSQSSGGGEQYF.

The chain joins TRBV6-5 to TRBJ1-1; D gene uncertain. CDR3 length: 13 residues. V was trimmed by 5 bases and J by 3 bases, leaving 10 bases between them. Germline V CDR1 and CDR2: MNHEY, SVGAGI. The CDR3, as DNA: TGTGCCAGCAGTGATGGAGCTCACACTGAAGCTTTCTTT. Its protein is CASSDGAHTEAFF.

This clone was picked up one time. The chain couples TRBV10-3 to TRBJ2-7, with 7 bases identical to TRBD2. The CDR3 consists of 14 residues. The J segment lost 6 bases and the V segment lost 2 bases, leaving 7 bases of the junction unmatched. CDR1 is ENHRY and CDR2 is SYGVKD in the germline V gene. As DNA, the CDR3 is TGTGCCATCAGTGAGACCGAGGGGAGGGCCGAGCAGTACTTC. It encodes CAISETEGRAEQYF.

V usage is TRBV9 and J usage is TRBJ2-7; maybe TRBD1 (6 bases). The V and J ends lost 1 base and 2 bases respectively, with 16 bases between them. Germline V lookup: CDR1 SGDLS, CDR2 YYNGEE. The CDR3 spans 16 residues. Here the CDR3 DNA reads TGTGCCAGCAGCGTAAGCCCCGGGACACAAGCCTACGAGCAGTACTTC. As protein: CASSVSPGTQAYEQYF.

The CDR3 nucleotides are TGTGCCATCATGGAGGGGAGGGGCACTGAAGCTTTCTTT. As protein: CAIMEGRGTEAFF. The J gene is TRBJ1-1, the V gene TRBV10-3; perhaps TRBD1 as D (5 bases). Trimming pared 7 bases from V and 4 bases from J, leaving 13 bases between. CDR3 length: 13 residues. Germline-derived CDR1 and CDR2 are ENHRY and SYGVKD.